The TCR beta chain under discussion was sequenced for a study of early T cells in non-severe SARS-CoV-2 infection listed by TCRdb under 2021. Regarding the study in general: TCR sequencing used bulk RNA from unsorted whole blood, so alpha and beta chains could not be paired.

Overall study outcomes, separate from this receptor: Matching against VDJdb was skewed toward anti-spike CD8 responses, likely underestimated virus-specific expansions, and missed private and CD4 specificities.

The germline V gene encodes CDR1 SGHTA and CDR2 FQGNSA. From the cysteine up to the phenylalanine, the CDR3 has a length of 14 residues. The kept DNA is CDR3 alone, 42 bases in frame from the first base. V is cut back by 5 bases and J by 1 base, with 4 bases in the junction unmatched. A case-control design nested within a healthcare worker cohort in London, UK, was used, with weekly nasopharyngeal swab PCR tests and blood sampling performed. Between 23 and 31 March 2020, the week of the UK lockdown, healthcare workers were enrolled and then followed up weekly for as long as 16 weeks. Many counts were recorded for this clonotype. Its antigen is unknown. Base qualities are not provided; no much larger clone lies one nucleotide away. The method was 5' RACE. The data were produced on a NextSeq 500. Unique molecular identifiers were attached to individual cDNA molecules in the TCR library protocol so that sequencing error and PCR bias could be corrected. Both TCR alpha and beta chains were sequenced, and tight co-correlation was observed between alpha and beta sequence abundances in each sample. The paper's processing steps were these. Decombinator V4 was used to annotate TCR sequences for V gene, J gene and CDR3. TCRs were defined as expanded if a significant change between any two time points was detected under a Poisson model with p below 0.0001. TCR abundances were normalised to the total number of TCRs sequenced per sample and were expressed as counts per million. MAIT TCRs were defined by TRAV1-2 paired with TRAJ12, TRAJ20 or TRAJ33, and iNKT TCRs by TRAV10 paired with TRAJ18. VDJdb, accessed 1 November 2021, was searched for CMV, EBV and SARS-CoV-2 annotated TCRs, excluding TCRs annotated for multiple antigens. Using fastp at Q25 and MiXCR, TCRdb reprocessed the public reads and kept productive beta chains. CDR3 protein sequences are deduplicated, and each keeps its most common genes and DNA. TCRdb, not the original authors, processed these V and J calls. The table for this sample lists about 79,000 distinct CDR3 sequences; about 11% of them were counted only once. The ten largest clones take up roughly 4.7% of the sample.

Sequencing was performed on whole blood. This receptor was identified in an adult who was a healthcare worker with PCR-confirmed SARS-CoV-2 infection or an uninfected control (not recorded which). The chain joins TRBV7-2 to TRBJ2-5; the junction holds 7 bases that match TRBD1. The CDR3 protein sequence reads: CASSTTGAQETQYF. The DNA is as follows: TGTGCCAGCAGCACCACAGGGGCCCAAGAGACCCAGTACTTC.